The 20 T cell receptor beta chains given below trace back to one sample, sequenced in a study of blood T cell repertoires in COVID-19. Method: immunoSEQ multiplex PCR; TCRdb's copy keeps in-frame clones and lacks some. The sample yields about 210,000 clones, 80% to 90% seen once. Material: peripheral blood. The receptors here all came from a woman aged 40 to 50 with active or convalescent COVID-19.

J is TRBJ1-5 and V is TRBV19; 8 nucleotides match TRBD1. CDR1 and CDR2 (germline): LNHDA, SQIVND (reference sequence). This CDR3 comprises 15 residues. V shed 9 bases and J 3 bases; nucleotides not matched to a gene: 10. The chain's CDR3 is CASDPGQGDNQPQHF. The DNA for the CDR3 is TGTGCCAGCGACCCAGGACAGGGTGACAATCAGCCCCAGCATTTT.

The chain joins TRBV11-3 to TRBJ2-3; 7 nucleotides align to TRBD2. The germline CDR1 and CDR2 sequences are SGHNT and YENEEA. The CDR3 is 13 amino acids. With V trimmed by 7 bases and J by 6 bases, 7 bases remained unmatched. The DNA of the CDR3 is TGTGCCAGCATGGGAGGGGCCGGGGATACGCAGTATTTT. Residues: CASMGGAGDTQYF.

The chain links TRBV3-1 (or the pseudogene TRBV3-2) to TRBJ2-3, with TRBD2 matching over 7 bases. V shed 1 base and J 5 bases; nucleotides not matched to a gene: 3. This CDR3 comprises 14 residues. CDR1 and CDR2 (germline): LGHDT, YNNKEL (reference sequence). Here the CDR3 reads CASSQGIAGDTQYF. The DNA for the CDR3 is TGTGCCAGCAGCCAAGGGATAGCGGGAGATACGCAGTATTTT.

This clone was found a few times. The chain recombines TRBV5-1 with TRBJ2-7, with a weak D call TRBD2 (7 bases). The V end was cut by 4 bases, the J end by 1 base, with 12 bases between. This CDR3 contains 14 residues. Germline V gives CDR1 SGHRS, CDR2 YFSETQ. CDR3 bases: TGCGCCAGCAGCAGCGGGGACACATCCTACGAGCAGTACTTC. Translating gives CASSSGDTSYEQYF.

The rearrangement uses TRBV4-2 and TRBJ1-4, with TRBD1 matching over 7 bases. Losses at the gene ends were 4 bases for V and 2 bases for J; bases not matched to a gene: 4. The CDR3 length is 15 residues. Germline V lookup: CDR1 LGHNA, CDR2 YNFKEQ. Here the CDR3 reads CASSRQGSTNEKLFF. The CDR3 bases are TGTGCCAGCAGCCGACAGGGTTCGACTAATGAAAAACTGTTTTTT.

This clone has only a few counts. The chain uses TRBV19 and TRBJ1-5; 10 positions match TRBD1. There are 15 residues in the CDR3. The V gene's germline CDR1 is LNHDA and CDR2 SQIVND (reference sequence). CDR3 DNA: TGTGCAGCAGGACAGGGGGGCCATAGCAATCAGCCCCAGCATTTT. Its translation is CAAGQGGHSNQPQHF.

This rearrangement joins TRBV4-1 to TRBJ2-2, with 8 bases that match TRBD2. The CDR3 is made up of 15 amino acids. Germline CDR1 reads MGHRA; CDR2 reads YSYEKL. J gave up 3 bases and V 6 bases, and 6 bases lay outside the gene matches. The CDR3 here is CASRTTSGYTGELFF. The CDR3 nucleotides read TGCGCCAGCAGGACTACTAGCGGATACACCGGGGAGCTGTTTTTT.

In the case of this clone: Distinct nucleotide sequences in the sample also encode this CDR3. The genes are TRBV5-1 and TRBJ2-5, with 8 bases aligning to TRBD1. J was trimmed by 5 bases and V by 4 bases; bases with no gene match: 4. Per germline, CDR1 SGHRS and CDR2 YFSETQ. This CDR3 contains 13 residues. CDR3 nucleotides: TGCGCCAGCAGCAGCGGACAGGGCGAGACCCAGTACTTC. Its translation is CASSSGQGETQYF.

The genes are TRBV28 and TRBJ2-7, with 7 bases aligning to TRBD1. There are 15 residues in the CDR3. The junction had 9 bases not matched to a gene; V was cut back by 7 bases and J by 0 bases. CDR1 and CDR2 (germline): MDHEN, SYDVKM. CDR3: CASIPGTAFSYEQYF. The DNA for the CDR3 is TGTGCCAGCATCCCCGGGACAGCCTTCTCCTACGAGCAGTACTTC.

This chain joins TRBV30 and TRBJ1-1; D perhaps matches TRBD1 (6 bases). V lost 3 bases, J lost 5 bases, and 19 bases lay in between. Germline CDR1 and CDR2: GTSNPN and SVGIG (reference sequence). This CDR3 has 15 amino acids. Here the CDR3 DNA reads TGTGCCTGGAGCGAATTCAGGGGAAGGCGAACTGAAGCTTTCTTT. Translated, it gives CAWSEFRGRRTEAFF.

This rearrangement joins TRBV5-1 to TRBJ2-1; 8 bases line up with TRBD1. CDR3 length: 14 residues. The ends lost 4 bases at V and 10 bases at J; junction bases unmatched: 10. Germline V CDR1 and CDR2: SGHRS, YFSETQ. The CDR3 is CASSLMQGAGEQFF. Written as DNA, the CDR3 is TGCGCCAGCAGCCTGATGCAGGGGGCAGGCGAGCAGTTCTTC.

This rearrangement joins TRBV27 to TRBJ2-2; tentative D call: TRBD1 (6 bases). With 3 bases removed from V and 4 bases from J, the gap between germline ends came to 12 bases. Per the germline V gene, CDR1 is MNHEY and CDR2 is SMNVEV (reference sequence). The CDR3 consists of 15 residues. The CDR3 reads CASSFTGSVTGELFF. In DNA, the CDR3 is TGTGCCAGCAGTTTTACAGGGTCCGTCACCGGGGAGCTGTTTTTT.

As concerns this clone: Since a much larger clone is just one base distant, this may be a read error. The chain combines TRBV7-9 with TRBJ1-1; 8 bases are a match to TRBD1. The germline CDR1 and CDR2 sequences are SEHNR and FQNEAQ (reference sequence). The V and J ends lost 6 bases and 1 base, in that order; junction bases with no gene match: 4. The CDR3 loop spans 14 amino acids. CDR3 amino acids: CASRYGQGNTEAFF. DNA for the CDR3: TGTGCCAGCAGATACGGACAGGGGAACACTGAAGCTTTCTTT.

This chain uses TRBV5-6 with TRBJ1-1, with TRBD1 matching over 10 bases. CDR1 and CDR2 from the germline V gene are SGHDT and YYEEEE. V shed 0 bases, J shed 5 bases, and the junction held 4 bases outside the gene matches. This CDR3 has 15 residues. The CDR3: CASSLVGTGVTEAFF. In DNA form, the CDR3 reads TGTGCCAGCAGCTTGGTGGGGACAGGGGTAACTGAAGCTTTCTTT.

The rearrangement links TRBV5-4 to TRBJ1-1; D may be TRBD1 (6 bases). The V end lost 4 bases, the J end lost 1 base, and 11 bases lay between the germline ends. This CDR3 contains 14 residues. The germline CDR1 and CDR2 sequences are SGHNT and YYREEE (reference sequence). The CDR3 coding sequence is TGTGCCAGCAGCCTCGGGGGGGCGAACACTGAAGCTTTCTTT. Protein: CASSLGGANTEAFF. The variable domain in full, completed from reference TRBV5-4 and TRBJ1-1, reads ETGVTQSPTHLIKTRGQQVTLRCSSQSGHNTVSWYQQALGQGPQFIFQYYREEENGRGNFPPRFSGLQFPNYSSELNVNALELDDSALYLCASSLGGANTEAFFGQGTRLTVV.

Remarks on this clone: Just one base apart from a much larger clone, this may be a read error. The same CDR3 can be traced to other DNA sequences in this sample. This sequence joins TRBV6-5 and TRBJ1-3, with D unclear. Germline V lookup: CDR1 MNHEY, CDR2 SVGAGI. The CDR3 has 15 residues. Trimming shortened V by 0 bases and J by 0 bases, and 6 bases separated the two germline ends. The chain's CDR3 is CASSYSEGSGNTIYF. The CDR3 DNA sequence: TGTGCCAGCAGTTACTCCGAGGGCTCTGGAAACACCATATATTTT.

This clone was detected only a few times. V and J are TRBV12-3 or TRBV12-4 and TRBJ1-5; D is ambiguous. This CDR3 comprises 11 residues. V was trimmed by 3 bases and J by 6 bases, leaving 3 bases between them. The CDR3 reads CASSLSQPQHF. CDR3 nucleotides: TGTGCCAGCAGTTTGAGTCAGCCCCAGCATTTT.

CDR3 coding DNA: TGTGCCAGCAGCCAGGAGAGGACAGGGGGCGTAAACACCATATATTTT. Residues: CASSQERTGGVNTIYF. V and J are TRBV3-1 (or the pseudogene TRBV3-2) and TRBJ1-3; the match to TRBD1 covers 11 bases. V dropped 3 bases and J dropped 6; count of bases not matched to a gene: 7. Germline loops: CDR1 LGHDT, CDR2 YNNKEL (reference sequence). There are 16 residues in the CDR3.

The gene calls are TRBV3-1 (or the pseudogene TRBV3-2) and TRBJ2-2, with 11 positions matching TRBD2. Germline V CDR1 and CDR2: LGHDT, YNNKEL (reference sequence). The CDR3 extends over 14 amino acids. The J segment lost 5 bases and the V segment lost 6 bases, leaving 2 bases of the junction unmatched. The CDR3, as DNA: TGTGCCAGCAGTCGGACTAGCGGGACCGGGGAGCTGTTTTTT. Translating it yields CASSRTSGTGELFF.

The gene calls are TRBV29-1 and TRBJ2-7; D is perhaps TRBD1 (6 bases). Trimming shortened V by 1 base and J by 1 base, and 20 bases separated the two germline ends. Germline V gives CDR1 SQVTM, CDR2 ANQGSEA. This CDR3 has 17 residues. This CDR3 reads CSVEGGRGRGRSYEQYF. CDR3 coding DNA: TGCAGCGTTGAAGGGGGACGGGGCAGGGGAAGATCCTACGAGCAGTACTTC.